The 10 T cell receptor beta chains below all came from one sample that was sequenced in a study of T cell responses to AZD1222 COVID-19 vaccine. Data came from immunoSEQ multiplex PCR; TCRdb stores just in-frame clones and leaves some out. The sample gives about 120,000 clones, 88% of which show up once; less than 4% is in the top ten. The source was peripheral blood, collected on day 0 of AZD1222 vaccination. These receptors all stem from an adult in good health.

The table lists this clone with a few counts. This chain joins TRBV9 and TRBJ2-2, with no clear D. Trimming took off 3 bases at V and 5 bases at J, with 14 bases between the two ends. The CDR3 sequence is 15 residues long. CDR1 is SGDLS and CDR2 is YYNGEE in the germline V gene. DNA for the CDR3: TGTGCCAGCAGCGCCGGTAGACGCGTGACCGGGGAGCTGTTTTTT. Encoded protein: CASSAGRRVTGELFF.

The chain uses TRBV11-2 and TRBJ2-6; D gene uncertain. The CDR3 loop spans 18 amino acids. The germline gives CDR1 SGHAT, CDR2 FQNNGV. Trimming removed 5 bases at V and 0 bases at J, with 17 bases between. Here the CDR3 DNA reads TGTGCCAGCAGCGCTTCGTTGGGGATGATCTCTGGGGCCAACGTCCTGACTTTC. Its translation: CASSASLGMISGANVLTF.

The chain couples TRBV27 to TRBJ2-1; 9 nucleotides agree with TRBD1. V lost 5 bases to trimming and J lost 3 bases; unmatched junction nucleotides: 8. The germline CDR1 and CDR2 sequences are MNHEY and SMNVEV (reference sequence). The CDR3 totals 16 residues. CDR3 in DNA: TGTGCCAGCAGTGTACTCCCGGGACAGGGCTACAATGAGCAGTTCTTC. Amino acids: CASSVLPGQGYNEQFF.

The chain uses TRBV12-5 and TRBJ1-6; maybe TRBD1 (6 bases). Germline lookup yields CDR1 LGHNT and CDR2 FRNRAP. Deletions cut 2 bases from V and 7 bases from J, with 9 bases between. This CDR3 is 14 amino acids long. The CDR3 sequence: CASGLWTANSPLHF. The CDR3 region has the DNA TGTGCTAGTGGTTTGTGGACAGCAAATTCACCCCTCCACTTT.

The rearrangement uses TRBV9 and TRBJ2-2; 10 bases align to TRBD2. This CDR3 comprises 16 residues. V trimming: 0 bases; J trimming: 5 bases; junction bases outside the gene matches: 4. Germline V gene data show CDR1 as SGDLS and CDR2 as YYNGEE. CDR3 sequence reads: CASSVGTSGQTGELFF. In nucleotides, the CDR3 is TGTGCCAGCAGCGTAGGGACTAGCGGACAGACCGGGGAGCTGTTTTTT.

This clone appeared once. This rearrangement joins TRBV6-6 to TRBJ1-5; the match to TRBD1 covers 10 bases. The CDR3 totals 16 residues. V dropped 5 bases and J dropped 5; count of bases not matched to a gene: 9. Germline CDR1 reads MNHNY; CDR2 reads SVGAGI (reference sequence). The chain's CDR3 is CASSRAAGTGDQPQHF. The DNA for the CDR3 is TGTGCCAGCAGTCGAGCTGCCGGGACAGGGGATCAGCCCCAGCATTTT.

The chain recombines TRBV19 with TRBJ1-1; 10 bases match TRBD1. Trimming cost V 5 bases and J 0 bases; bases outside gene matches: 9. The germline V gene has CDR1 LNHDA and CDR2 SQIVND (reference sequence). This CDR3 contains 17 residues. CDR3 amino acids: CASSPLRDRGLNTEAFF. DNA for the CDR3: TGTGCCAGTAGTCCCCTTCGGGACAGGGGCCTGAACACTGAAGCTTTCTTT.

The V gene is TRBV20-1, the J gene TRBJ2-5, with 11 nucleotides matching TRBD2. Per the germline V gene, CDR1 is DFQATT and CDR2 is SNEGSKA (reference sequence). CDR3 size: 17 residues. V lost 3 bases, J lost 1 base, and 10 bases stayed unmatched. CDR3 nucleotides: TGCAGTGCTAGTAGGGGTTATAGCGGGGGGGCCCAAGAGACCCAGTACTTC. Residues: CSASRGYSGGAQETQYF.

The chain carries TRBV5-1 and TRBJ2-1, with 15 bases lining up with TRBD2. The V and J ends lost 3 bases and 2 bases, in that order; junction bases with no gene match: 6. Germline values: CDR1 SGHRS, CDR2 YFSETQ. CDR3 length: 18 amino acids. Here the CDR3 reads CASSWGLAGGITYNEQFF. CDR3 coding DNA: TGCGCCAGCAGCTGGGGACTAGCGGGGGGCATAACCTACAATGAGCAGTTCTTC.

The CDR3 coding sequence is TGCGCCAGCAGCCAAGGCGTGGAGACCTACGAGCAGTACTTC. As protein: CASSQGVETYEQYF. V and J are TRBV4-1 and TRBJ2-7; D unclear. V dropped 1 base and J dropped 2 bases, with 9 bases sitting between them. CDR3 length equals 14 residues. Germline lookup yields CDR1 MGHRA and CDR2 YSYEKL.